A single sample gave rise to the 26 T cell receptor beta chains below, sequenced in a study of shared clonotypes between healthy human individuals. Clones were sequenced by immunoSEQ multiplex PCR, and TCRdb holds only the in-frame ones, with some missing. The profile shows roughly 1,100,000 clones, more than 65% of them singletons. Sequenced input: memory CD4+ T cells sorted from blood. As to subset: CD45RA-negative fraction. These receptors originate from a man aged 18 to 30 in good health.

The gene calls are TRBV10-2 and TRBJ2-7; 7 bases agree with TRBD1. Trimming took 7 bases from V and 2 from J; bases not matched to a gene: 5. The CDR3 totals 13 residues. The V gene's germline CDR1 is WSHSY and CDR2 SAAADI. The CDR3 sequence is CASTGTVPYEQYF. CDR3 DNA: TGCGCCAGCACGGGGACAGTACCCTACGAGCAGTACTTC.

This clone turned up a few times. V gene TRBV2 combines with J gene TRBJ2-7; 8 bases agree with TRBD2. The V and J ends lost 3 bases and 4 bases, in that order; junction bases with no gene match: 5. The CDR3 extends over 14 amino acids. The V gene's germline CDR1 is SNHLY and CDR2 FYNNEI. The CDR3 sequence is CASSEGTRGYEQYF. Here the CDR3 DNA reads TGTGCCAGCAGTGAGGGGACTAGGGGTTACGAGCAGTACTTC.

V gene TRBV28 combines with J gene TRBJ1-2; 7 bases align to TRBD1. The CDR3 has 15 residues. The J segment lost 2 bases and the V segment lost 6 bases, leaving 9 bases of the junction unmatched. CDR1 is MDHEN and CDR2 is SYDVKM in the germline V gene. The CDR3 DNA reads TGTGCCAGCAGCCATCTTCGGGACAGCAACTATGGCTACACCTTC. It yields the protein CASSHLRDSNYGYTF.

This chain connects TRBV28 to TRBJ1-6; D remains unclear. V was shortened by 8 bases and J by 7 bases, with 9 bases between the two germline ends. CDR3 length: 12 amino acids. Germline loops: CDR1 MDHEN, CDR2 SYDVKM. CDR3 region: CASEQLNSPLHF. CDR3 sequence (DNA): TGTGCCAGCGAACAGTTGAATTCACCCCTCCACTTT.

The rearrangement uses TRBV7-8 and TRBJ1-3; 7 bases map to TRBD1. Germline trimming cut 1 base from V and 6 bases from J; bases unmatched to any gene: 3. Germline V gene sequence: CDR1 SGHVS, CDR2 FQNEAQ. This CDR3 comprises 14 residues. The CDR3 nucleotides are TGTGCCAGCAGCTTAGAAACAGGGGCAAACACCATATATTTT. Its translation: CASSLETGANTIYF.

Note on this clone: The same CDR3 arises from other DNA sequences in this sample as well. The V gene is TRBV6-6, the J gene TRBJ2-1, with D unresolved. Between the trimmed V and J ends, which lost 2 bases and 0 bases, there was a span of 8 bases. This CDR3 is 15 amino acids long. Germline V gives CDR1 MNHNY, CDR2 SVGAGI (reference sequence). The CDR3 nucleotides are TGTGCCAGCAGTTACGGGCAGAGCTCCTACAATGAGCAGTTCTTC. Protein product: CASSYGQSSYNEQFF.

The chain has TRBV11-2 and TRBJ2-7, with TRBD1 as a possible D gene (6 bases). The length of the CDR3 is 16 residues. V shed 5 bases and J shed 3 bases, with 20 bases lying between them. Looked up from germline, CDR1 is SGHAT and CDR2 is FQNNGV. CDR3 in amino acids: CASSPDSLGLVYEQYF. CDR3 sequence (DNA): TGTGCCAGCAGCCCGGACAGTCTGGGTTTGGTCTACGAGCAGTACTTC.

The chain combines TRBV4-3 with TRBJ2-7; perhaps TRBD1 as D (7 bases). V gave up 4 bases and J gave up 2 bases, with 18 bases separating them. Germline CDR1 LGHNA, CDR2 YSLEER. The CDR3 consists of 16 residues. CDR3 protein: CASSPDRDSGPYEQYF. In DNA form, the CDR3 reads TGCGCCAGCAGCCCCGACAGGGACTCCGGGCCCTACGAGCAGTACTTC.

The chain links TRBV12-5 to TRBJ1-5; the D is unclear. The CDR3 is 14 residues long. CDR1 is LGHNT and CDR2 is FRNRAP in the germline V gene. The V gene lost 3 bases and the J gene lost 10 bases, with 16 bases spanning the gap. Here the CDR3 DNA reads TGTGCTAGTGGTTTTGGAGAAGATCCGGAACCCCAGCATTTT. Protein sequence: CASGFGEDPEPQHF.

The chain couples TRBV10-3 to TRBJ1-2; no reliable D call. The CDR3 has 14 residues. Germline CDR1 is ENHRY and CDR2 is SYGVKD. With 10 bases removed from V and 4 bases from J, the gap between germline ends came to 19 bases. CDR3 nucleotide sequence: TGTGCCACCGTACCCTCACTACCTGCCTATGGCTACACCTTC. Protein sequence: CATVPSLPAYGYTF.

V usage is TRBV30 and J usage is TRBJ1-3; D is ambiguous. Deletions cut 0 bases from V and 4 bases from J, with 7 bases between. The CDR3 has 13 amino acids. From germline, CDR1 is GTSNPN and CDR2 SVGIG (reference sequence). The DNA for the CDR3 is TGTGCCTGGAGTGTGGGTTTCGGAAACACCATATATTTT. Translation: CAWSVGFGNTIYF.

The chain employs TRBV5-4 and TRBJ2-5, with 7 nucleotides matching TRBD2. Germline V gene lookup returns CDR1 SGHNT and CDR2 YYREEE (reference sequence). CDR3 length: 16 residues. Germline trimming cut 0 bases from V and 1 base from J; bases unmatched to any gene: 6. This CDR3 reads CASSLVGGEPQETQYF. The CDR3 nucleotides are TGTGCCAGCAGCTTGGTTGGGGGGGAACCCCAAGAGACCCAGTACTTC.

The chain has TRBV28 and TRBJ2-1; D unresolved. Trimming stripped 6 bases from V and 4 bases from J, with 7 bases between. The germline CDR1 and CDR2 sequences are MDHEN and SYDVKM. CDR3 size: 12 residues. The CDR3 is CASSRQYNEQFF. The CDR3 nucleotides are TGTGCCAGCAGCCGCCAATACAATGAGCAGTTCTTC.

This chain connects TRBV5-8 to TRBJ1-2, with TRBD1 identical over 8 bases. The CDR3 length is 15 residues. Trimming took 4 bases from V and 5 from J; bases not matched to a gene: 10. The germline CDR1 and CDR2 sequences are SGHTS and YDEGEE. CDR3: CASSPGQGARYGYTF. CDR3 in DNA: TGTGCCAGCAGCCCCGGACAGGGTGCCCGATATGGCTACACCTTC.

This clone is medium-sized. This rearrangement joins TRBV4-1 to TRBJ1-5; D gene unclear. The CDR3 loop spans 16 amino acids. The V end lost 3 bases, the J end lost 1 base, and 13 bases lay between the germline ends. Germline V CDR1 and CDR2: MGHRA, YSYEKL. DNA of the CDR3: TGCGCCAGCAGCCATCCCACCCCCGGGAGCAATCAGCCCCAGCATTTT. Residues: CASSHPTPGSNQPQHF.

The chain recombines TRBV2 with TRBJ2-2; D not certain. The V gene lost 2 bases and the J gene lost 0 bases, with 7 bases spanning the gap. Germline-derived CDR1 and CDR2 are SNHLY and FYNNEI. The CDR3 length is 15 residues. The DNA of the CDR3 is TGTGCCAGCAGTGAACAACAAGCGAACACCGGGGAGCTGTTTTTT. This gives the protein CASSEQQANTGELFF.

This clone was counted between two and nine times. This rearrangement joins TRBV7-2 to TRBJ2-1, with 8 bases matching TRBD2. CDR1 and CDR2 (germline): SGHTA, FQGNSA. Trimming at V came to 4 bases and at J to 6 bases, leaving 11 bases not matched to a gene. The CDR3 length is 16 residues. The CDR3 DNA reads TGTGCCAGCAGCTATCCTAGCGGGCAGACCCGCAATGAGCAGTTCTTC. This codes for CASSYPSGQTRNEQFF.

The chain uses TRBV7-2 and TRBJ2-1, with 11 bases matching TRBD2. The V and J ends lost 6 bases and 7 bases, in that order; junction bases with no gene match: 11. CDR1 and CDR2 (germline): SGHTA, FQGNSA. The CDR3 has 16 residues. The CDR3 DNA is TGTGCCAGCAGGGACCCACTAGCGGGAGCTTGGAATGAGCAGTTCTTC. It yields the protein CASRDPLAGAWNEQFF.

This chain links TRBV14 with TRBJ2-5; D might be TRBD1 (6 bases). Trimming left V 1 base short and J 5 bases short, with 11 bases between. The CDR3 runs 14 residues. The germline CDR1 and CDR2 sequences are SGHDN and FVKESK. CDR3 sequence (DNA): TGTGCCAGCAGCCAAGTTCAGGGGATGGAGACCCAGTACTTC. Protein sequence: CASSQVQGMETQYF.

J is TRBJ2-2 and V is TRBV4-1; perhaps TRBD2 as D (5 bases). The CDR3 loop spans 16 amino acids. The germline V and J ends were trimmed by 0 bases and 4 bases, with 12 bases remaining between them. Germline CDR1 and CDR2: MGHRA and YSYEKL. This CDR3 is CASSQEATRATGELFF. The CDR3 nucleotides read TGCGCCAGCAGCCAAGAGGCAACTAGGGCCACCGGGGAGCTGTTTTTT.

CDR3 loop: CAWRVLGPSYNEQFF. DNA for the CDR3: TGTGCCTGGCGCGTTTTGGGCCCCTCCTACAATGAGCAGTTCTTC. The rearrangement joins TRBV30 to TRBJ2-1; D gene uncertain. With 5 bases removed from V and 0 bases from J, the gap between germline ends came to 14 bases. CDR3 length: 15 residues. Germline V gene data show CDR1 as GTSNPN and CDR2 as SVGIG (reference sequence).

V and J are TRBV2 and TRBJ2-3, with D perhaps matching TRBD2 (5 bases). This CDR3 comprises 14 residues. The V gene lost 7 bases and the J gene lost 2 bases, with 13 bases spanning the gap. Per germline, CDR1 SNHLY and CDR2 FYNNEI. The CDR3 loop is CASTPPGTTDTQYF. The CDR3 region has the DNA TGTGCCAGCACCCCCCCGGGAACCACAGATACGCAGTATTTT. Filled out from reference TRBV2 and TRBJ2-3, the complete variable domain reads EPEVTQTPSHQVTQMGQEVILRCVPISNHLYFYWYRQILGQKVEFLVSFYNNEISEKSEIFDDQFSVERPDGSNFTLKIRSTKLEDSAMYFCASTPPGTTDTQYFGPGTRLTVL.

The rearrangement joins TRBV7-2 to TRBJ2-7; D might be TRBD1 (6 bases). The length of the CDR3 is 14 residues. Trimming took off 4 bases at V and 12 bases at J, with 22 bases between the two ends. Germline CDR1 and CDR2: SGHTA and FQGNSA. The CDR3 DNA sequence: TGTGCCAGCAGCTCATTACCTTGGACAGCCCGGTTGTACTTC. Translation: CASSSLPWTARLYF.

V is TRBV30 and J is TRBJ1-1; D is uncertain. Germline V gene lookup returns CDR1 GTSNPN and CDR2 SVGIG (reference sequence). The CDR3 covers 12 residues. The ends were cut back, 5 bases at V and 5 bases at J, with 12 bases in the middle. The CDR3 sequence is CAWAAVRTEAFF. For the CDR3, the DNA is TGTGCCTGGGCGGCGGTTCGGACTGAAGCTTTCTTT.

The rearrangement links TRBV19 to TRBJ2-1; D tentatively reads TRBD1 or TRBD2 (5 bases each). The V end lost 4 bases, the J end lost 3 bases, and 10 bases lay between the germline ends. Germline CDR1 reads LNHDA; CDR2 reads SQIVND (reference sequence). The CDR3 is 14 amino acids. CDR3 sequence reads: CASSNRDVYNEQFF. Here the CDR3 DNA reads TGTGCCAGTAGTAACCGGGACGTCTACAATGAGCAGTTCTTC.

The chain has TRBV4-1 and TRBJ2-7, with D tentatively TRBD1 (6 bases). The CDR3 is 16 residues long. Germline lookup yields CDR1 MGHRA and CDR2 YSYEKL. Trimming removed 2 bases from V and 0 bases from J, with 14 bases in between. CDR3 DNA sequence: TGCGCCAGCAGCCAAACCGAAGGGACATCCTCCTACGAGCAGTACTTC. It encodes CASSQTEGTSSYEQYF.